This T cell receptor beta chain was profiled in a study of blood T cell repertoires in COVID-19. How the authors handled the data: Reference gene primer amplification in the assay estimated nucleated cell counts. Clones were sequenced by immunoSEQ multiplex PCR, and TCRdb holds only the in-frame ones, with some missing. V and J calls and clone size come straight from that table; D and trimming were deduced from the DNA. The sample yields 70,000 or so clones, over 75% seen once. The CDR3 has 18 amino acids. Germline CDR1 reads LGHDT; CDR2 reads YNNKEL (reference sequence). Losses at the gene ends were 4 bases for V and 3 bases for J; bases not matched to a gene: 15.

Input material: peripheral blood. This sequence was found in a man in his 70s with active or convalescent COVID-19. V usage is TRBV3-1 (or the pseudogene TRBV3-2) and J usage is TRBJ2-1; 7 bases are a match to TRBD2. The CDR3 DNA sequence: TGTGCCAGCAGCCGTGGGGGAGGGCTAGCCGAACACTACAATGAGCAGTTCTTC. Its translation: CASSRGGGLAEHYNEQFF.